The source of this T cell receptor beta chain is a study of siplizumab effects on memory and regulatory T cells (dated by TCRdb to about 2019). Study-wide context: The effect of the anti-CD2 antibody siplizumab on alloreactive T-cell subsets was examined in allogeneic mixed lymphocyte reactions constructed from human PBMCs.

Library creation used the immunoSEQ multiplex PCR assay. About 10^5 TCR templates per sample were assayed on the deep sequencing platform. Genomic DNA extracted from sorted T cells was used for TCRbeta CDR3 sequencing. Per the authors' processing: The R programming language was used for clonal analysis of the TCRbeta CDR3 data. Alloreactive CD4+ and CD8+ clones were defined by comparing unstimulated samples with post-reaction CFSE-low samples. Regulatory or non-regulatory origin of alloreactive CD4+ clones was assigned by matching sequences to the sorted unstimulated Treg and non-Treg repertoires. Here the immuneACCESS table is served through TCRdb, limited to in-frame sequences with V and J called. Missing clones are a known gap in these copies; in checked studies unresolved V genes cover under half, and the rest lacks a known reason. V and J calls and clone size follow that table, whereas D and trimming were derived from the DNA. The sample profile shows 100,000 or so clones; around 94% of them were found once. 1% to 1.5% of the sample belongs to the ten largest clones.

TCRbeta CDR3 sequencing was performed on sorted unstimulated T cells and on proliferating T cells recovered from mixed lymphocyte reactions. Fresh whole blood from ten HLA-typed healthy donors was used as the source from which PBMCs were isolated. To map where alloreactive clones came from, CD4+ non-regulatory T cells in the unstimulated state were FACS-sorted. The CDR3 covers 16 residues, taking in both the cysteine and the phenylalanine. Only the CDR3 portion is preserved as DNA: 48 bases, with reading frame beginning at the first base. V loses 3 bases at its end and J loses 8 bases; junction bases beyond the gene matches: 12. CDR1 is given as MDHEN and CDR2 as SYDVKM, both from the germline V gene. Of note for this clone: Its antigen is unknown. No quality values exist for individual bases; no much larger clone is one base distant.

Study-level results and caveats: No functional confirmation was obtained for the suppressive function of proliferating Tregs from siplizumab cultures. Unstimulated naive T cells appeared more diverse than memory T cells, and naive cells seemed to contribute substantially to the alloresponse. In reactions with siplizumab, an average of about 69% of mappable alloreactive CD4+ clones were Treg-derived, compared with roughly 26% in control reactions. Because sequences below about 10^-5 frequency were poorly captured, only a minor fraction of alloreactive clones could be mapped to unstimulated subsets. Roughly 75-95% of proliferating CD4+ or CD8+ clones could not be assigned a naive or memory phenotype. Siplizumab significantly reduced the cumulative frequency of alloreactive sequences traceable to unstimulated CD4+ memory T cells.

This sequence uses TRBV28 and TRBJ1-2, with 10 central nucleotides matching TRBD1. The source is a human donor in good health. Sequenced: non-Treg CD4+ T cells sorted from blood. The sample's cell subset or site label, in plain terms: FACS-sorted unstimulated CD4+ non-regulatory T cells. The CDR3 protein: CASSFRTGGRSGGYTF. Read as DNA, the sequence is TGTGCCAGCAGTTTCCGGACAGGGGGAAGATCAGGGGGCTACACCTTC.